Sequencing of this T cell receptor (beta chain) was carried out in a study of shared clonotypes between healthy human individuals. Study-wide points: Clonotype sharing levels among donors were expected to vary with sequencing depth. Across subsets, estimated richness was generally greater for naive than for memory populations. In a handful of donors, about 5% of naive CD4 clonotypes appeared in common.

J lost 0 bases, V lost 3 bases, and 5 bases had no gene match. This CDR3 comprises 16 residues. Per germline, CDR1 KGHSH and CDR2 LQKENI. Clones were read by immunoSEQ multiplex PCR, and TCRdb kept only the in-frame ones, dropping some. The sample lists about 980,000 clones; around three quarters were seen once. Concerning this clone: Antigen specificity is unknown. This sample also contains other DNA sequences that code for the same CDR3.

This receptor was obtained from a man younger than 35 in good health. J is TRBJ1-5 and V is TRBV18; 7 bases map to TRBD1. The specimen was memory CD4+ T cells sorted from blood. Described subset: CD45RA-negative fraction. DNA for the CDR3: TGTGCCAGCTCACCCGACAGGGCTGATAGCAATCAGCCCCAGCATTTT. It encodes CASSPDRADSNQPQHF.